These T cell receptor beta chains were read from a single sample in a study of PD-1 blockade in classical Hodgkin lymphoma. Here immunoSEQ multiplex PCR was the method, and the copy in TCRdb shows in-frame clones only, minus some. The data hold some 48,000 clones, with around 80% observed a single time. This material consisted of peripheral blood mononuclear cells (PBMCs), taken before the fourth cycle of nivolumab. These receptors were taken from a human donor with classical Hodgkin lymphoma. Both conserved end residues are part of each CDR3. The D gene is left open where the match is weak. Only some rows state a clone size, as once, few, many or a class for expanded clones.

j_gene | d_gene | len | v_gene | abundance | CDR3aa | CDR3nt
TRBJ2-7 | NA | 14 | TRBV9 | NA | CASSVELGPYEQYF | TGTGCCAGCAGCGTAGAGCTCGGCCCCTACGAGCAGTACTTC
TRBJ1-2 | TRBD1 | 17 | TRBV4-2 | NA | CASSQEGTGDLNYGYTF | TGTGCCAGCAGCCAGGAGGGGACAGGGGACCTTAACTATGGCTACACCTTC
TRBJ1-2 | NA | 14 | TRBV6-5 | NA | CASTERGASYGYTF | TGTGCCAGCACCGAAAGGGGGGCGAGCTATGGCTACACCTTC
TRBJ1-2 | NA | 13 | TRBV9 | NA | CASSATGSHGYTF | TGTGCCAGCAGCGCCACAGGGTCTCACGGCTACACCTTC
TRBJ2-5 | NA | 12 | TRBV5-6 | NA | CASSFGSETQYF | TGTGCCAGCAGCTTCGGGTCGGAGACCCAGTACTTC
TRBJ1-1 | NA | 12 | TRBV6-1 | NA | CASSEPGPEAFF | TGTGCCAGCAGTGAACCCGGCCCTGAAGCTTTCTTT
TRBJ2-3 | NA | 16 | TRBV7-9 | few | CASSLGTRGRTDTQYF | TGTGCCAGCAGCCTTGGGACCCGGGGGAGGACAGATACGCAGTATTTT
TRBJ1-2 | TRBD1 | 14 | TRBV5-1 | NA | CASTQGQGGSGYTF | TGCGCCAGCACCCAGGGACAGGGTGGCTCTGGCTACACCTTC
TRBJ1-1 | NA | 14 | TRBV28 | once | CASSGPPMNTEAFF | TGTGCCAGCTCAGGGCCGCCCATGAACACTGAAGCTTTCTTT
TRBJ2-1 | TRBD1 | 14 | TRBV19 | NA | CASTDRGRSNEQFF | TGTGCCAGTACAGACAGGGGGCGAAGTAATGAGCAGTTCTTC
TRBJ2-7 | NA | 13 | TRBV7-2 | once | CASSFAGPHEQYF | TGTGCCAGCAGCTTTGCGGGGCCCCACGAGCAGTACTTC
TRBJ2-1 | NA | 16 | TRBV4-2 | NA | CASSQTLHSTYNEQFF | TGTGCCAGCAGCCAAACCCTCCACTCAACCTACAATGAGCAGTTCTTC
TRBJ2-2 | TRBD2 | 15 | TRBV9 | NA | CASSVVGGYTGELFF | TGTGCCAGCAGCGTAGTCGGGGGGTATACCGGGGAGCTGTTTTTT
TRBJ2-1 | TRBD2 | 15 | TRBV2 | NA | CASSEALAGGGEQFF | TGTGCCAGCAGTGAAGCGCTAGCGGGAGGTGGTGAGCAGTTCTTC
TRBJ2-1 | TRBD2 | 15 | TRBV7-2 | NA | CASSFLAGRTNEQFF | TGTGCCAGCAGCTTTTTAGCGGGGCGAACAAATGAGCAGTTCTTC
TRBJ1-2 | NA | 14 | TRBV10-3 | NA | CAISDGIVYYGYTF | TGTGCCATCAGTGACGGGATAGTCTACTATGGCTACACCTTC
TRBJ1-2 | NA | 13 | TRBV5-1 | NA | CASSERQEYGYTF | TGCGCCAGCAGCGAGAGACAGGAGTATGGCTACACCTTC
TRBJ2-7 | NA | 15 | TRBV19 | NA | CASSFPGQSSYEQYF | TGTGCCAGTAGTTTCCCGGGACAAAGCTCCTACGAGCAGTACTTC
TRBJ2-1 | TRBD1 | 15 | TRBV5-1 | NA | CASSGSGQGANEQFF | TGCGCCAGCAGCGGATCGGGACAGGGGGCCAATGAGCAGTTCTTC
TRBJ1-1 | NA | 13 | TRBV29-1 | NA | CSVKPAQNTEAFF | TGCAGCGTTAAGCCAGCGCAGAACACTGAAGCTTTCTTT
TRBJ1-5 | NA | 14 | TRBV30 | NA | CAWSVGQKYQPQHF | TGTGCCTGGAGTGTCGGACAGAAGTATCAGCCCCAGCATTTT
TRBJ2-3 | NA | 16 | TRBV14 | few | CASSQEALASTDTQYF | TGTGCCAGCAGCCAGGAGGCCTTGGCTAGCACAGATACGCAGTATTTT
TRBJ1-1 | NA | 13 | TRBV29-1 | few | CSARTDRYTEAFF | TGCAGCGCCCGGACAGATAGGTACACTGAAGCTTTCTTT
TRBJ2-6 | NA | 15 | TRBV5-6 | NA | CASSLRRVGANVLTF | TGTGCCAGCAGCTTGCGCAGGGTCGGGGCCAACGTCCTGACTTTC
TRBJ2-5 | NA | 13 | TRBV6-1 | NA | CASSAAGQETQYF | TGTGCCAGCAGCGCGGCGGGCCAAGAGACCCAGTACTTC
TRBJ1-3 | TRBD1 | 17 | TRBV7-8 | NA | CASSMEVGQGSGNTIYF | TGTGCCAGCAGCATGGAGGTGGGACAGGGTAGTGGAAACACCATATATTTT
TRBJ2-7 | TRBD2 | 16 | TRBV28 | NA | CASSQQGLAGALEQYF | TGTGCCAGCAGTCAACAGGGACTAGCGGGAGCCCTAGAGCAGTACTTC
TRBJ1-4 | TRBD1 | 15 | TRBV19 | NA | CASSLLQGARGKLFF | TGTGCCAGTAGTTTATTACAGGGGGCGCGTGGAAAACTGTTTTTT
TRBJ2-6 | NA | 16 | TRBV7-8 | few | CASSEAGYSGANVLTF | TGTGCCAGCAGCGAAGCAGGGTACTCTGGGGCCAACGTCCTGACTTTC
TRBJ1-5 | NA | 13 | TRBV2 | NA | CASSDGGNQPQHF | TGTGCCAGCAGTGATGGGGGCAATCAGCCCCAGCATTTT
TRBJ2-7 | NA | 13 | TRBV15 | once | CATSRVRSREQYF | TGTGCCACCAGCAGAGTGCGCTCAAGAGAGCAGTACTTC
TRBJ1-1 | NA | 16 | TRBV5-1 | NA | CASSFGTTGMNTEAFF | TGCGCCAGCAGCTTCGGAACCACAGGGATGAACACTGAAGCTTTCTTT
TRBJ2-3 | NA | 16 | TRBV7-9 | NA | CASSPAGGGYTDTQYF | TGTGCCAGCAGCCCCGCTGGTGGGGGGTACACAGATACGCAGTATTTT
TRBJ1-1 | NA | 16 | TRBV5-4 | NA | CASSLAGGGMNTEAFF | TGTGCCAGCAGCTTGGCCGGCGGGGGAATGAACACTGAAGCTTTCTTT
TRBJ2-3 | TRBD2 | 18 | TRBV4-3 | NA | CASSPREAGGLSTDTQYF | TGCGCCAGCAGCCCCCGGGAGGCGGGGGGACTTAGCACAGATACGCAGTATTTT
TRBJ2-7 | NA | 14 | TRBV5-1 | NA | CASSFIADLREQYF | TGCGCCAGCAGCTTCATAGCGGACCTGCGCGAGCAGTACTTC
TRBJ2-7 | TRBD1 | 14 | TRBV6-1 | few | CASSERGPNYEQYF | TGTGCCAGCAGTGAAAGGGGGCCCAACTACGAGCAGTACTTC
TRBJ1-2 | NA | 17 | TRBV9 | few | CASSVDPYETVNYGYTF | TGTGCCAGCAGCGTAGATCCTTATGAGACGGTTAACTATGGCTACACCTTC
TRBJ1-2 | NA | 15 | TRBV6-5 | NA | CASSYSRGGGYGYTF | TGTGCCAGCAGTTATAGTCGGGGAGGCGGTTATGGCTACACCTTC
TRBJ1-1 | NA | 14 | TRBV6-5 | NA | CASSYFIGNTEAFF | TGTGCCAGCAGTTACTTCATTGGGAACACTGAAGCTTTCTTT
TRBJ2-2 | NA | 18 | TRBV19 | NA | CASKDLALSEWDTGELFF | TGTGCCAGTAAAGATTTAGCGTTGAGCGAGTGGGACACCGGGGAGCTGTTTTTT
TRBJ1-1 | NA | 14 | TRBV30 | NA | CAWNLGDANTEAFF | TGTGCCTGGAATTTAGGGGACGCGAACACTGAAGCTTTCTTT
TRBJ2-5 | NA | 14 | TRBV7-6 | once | CASSLSAAQETQYF | TGTGCCAGCAGCTTATCGGCAGCCCAAGAGACCCAGTACTTC
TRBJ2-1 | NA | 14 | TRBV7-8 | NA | CASSFGLPEDEQFF | TGTGCCAGCAGCTTTGGACTACCAGAAGATGAGCAGTTCTTC
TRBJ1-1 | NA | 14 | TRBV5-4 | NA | CASSTRLEGTEAFF | TGTGCCAGCAGCACCCGACTCGAGGGGACTGAAGCTTTCTTT
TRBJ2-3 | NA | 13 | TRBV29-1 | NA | CSSSGGGSDTQYF | TGCAGCTCGTCCGGGGGAGGTTCAGATACGCAGTATTTT
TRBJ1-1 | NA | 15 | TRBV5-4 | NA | CASSSRAQSSTEAFF | TGTGCCAGCAGCTCCCGGGCCCAATCGAGCACTGAAGCTTTCTTT
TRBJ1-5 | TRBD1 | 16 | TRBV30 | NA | CAWSEKQGAINQPQHF | TGTGCCTGGAGTGAAAAACAGGGGGCGATTAATCAGCCCCAGCATTTT
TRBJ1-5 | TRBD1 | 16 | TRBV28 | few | CASPPRQGDSNQPQHF | TGTGCCAGCCCGCCCCGACAGGGGGATAGTAATCAGCCCCAGCATTTT
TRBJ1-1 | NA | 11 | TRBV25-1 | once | CASSEGAEAFF | TGTGCCAGCAGTGAAGGGGCTGAAGCTTTCTTT
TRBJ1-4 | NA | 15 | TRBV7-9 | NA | CASSLGTSANEKLFF | TGTGCCAGCAGCTTAGGGACGAGCGCTAATGAAAAACTGTTTTTT
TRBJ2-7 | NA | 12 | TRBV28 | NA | CASSLSSYEQYF | TGTGCCAGCAGTCTCAGCTCCTACGAGCAGTACTTC
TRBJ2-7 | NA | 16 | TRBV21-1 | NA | CASSKKGTPFTYEQYF | TGTGCCAGCAGCAAAAAGGGGACACCGTTTACTTACGAGCAGTACTTC
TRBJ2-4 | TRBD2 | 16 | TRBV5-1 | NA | CASSLVSAGGKNIQYF | TGCGCCAGCAGCTTGGTATCAGCGGGAGGGAAAAACATTCAGTACTTC
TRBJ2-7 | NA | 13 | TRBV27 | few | CASSITNRYEQYF | TGTGCCAGCAGCATAACTAACCGGTACGAGCAGTACTTC
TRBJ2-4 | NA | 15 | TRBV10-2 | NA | CASGPGGLIKNIQYF | TGCGCCAGCGGACCCGGGGGCCTTATCAAAAACATTCAGTACTTC
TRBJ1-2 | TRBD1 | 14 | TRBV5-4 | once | CASSFGAGGDGYTF | TGTGCCAGCAGCTTCGGGGCAGGGGGGGATGGCTACACCTTC
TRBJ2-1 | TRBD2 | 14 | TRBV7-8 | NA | CASSPETRGDEQFF | TGTGCCAGCAGCCCCGAGACACGGGGGGATGAGCAGTTCTTC
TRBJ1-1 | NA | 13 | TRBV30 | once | CAWKPGTNTEAFF | TGTGCCTGGAAGCCGGGAACGAACACTGAAGCTTTCTTT